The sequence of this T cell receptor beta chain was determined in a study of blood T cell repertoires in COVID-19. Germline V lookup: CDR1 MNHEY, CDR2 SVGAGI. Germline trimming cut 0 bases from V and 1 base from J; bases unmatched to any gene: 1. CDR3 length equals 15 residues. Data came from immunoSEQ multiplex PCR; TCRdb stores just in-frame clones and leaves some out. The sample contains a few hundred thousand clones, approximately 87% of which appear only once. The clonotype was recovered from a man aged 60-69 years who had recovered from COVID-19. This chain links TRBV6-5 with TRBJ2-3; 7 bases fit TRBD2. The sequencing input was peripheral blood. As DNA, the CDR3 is TGTGCCAGCAGTTACTCGCTAGCGGGCACAGATACGCAGTATTTT. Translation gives CASSYSLAGTDTQYF.